The T cell receptor beta chain under discussion was sequenced for a study of Ad26.COV2.S vaccination and SARS-CoV-2 variants. Broader study findings: Recipients of either vaccine or placebo displayed similar breadth of non-spike TCRs.

Per the germline V gene, CDR1 is MNHEY and CDR2 is SVGAGI. V lost 2 bases and J lost 0, with 5 bases in between. The CDR3 consists of 14 residues. Treatment in this sample: approximately 18 received Ad26.COV2.S at low or high dose, single or two shots; about 5 received placebo; per-sample allocation not given. The investigators took samples on day 63 after the first vaccine or placebo injection. Concerning this clone: Its target is unknown.

The method was immunoSEQ multiplex PCR; TCRdb's version includes in-frame clones alone and lacks a portion of them. Of about 420,000 clones listed, roughly 88% were seen once; the top ten hold roughly 4%. J is TRBJ1-5 and V is TRBV6-5; no definite D call. Sample: peripheral blood, taken in a trial of Ad26.COV2.S vaccine versus placebo. The source is a person aged 18 to 59 who received the Ad26.COV2.S COVID-19 vaccine or a placebo. The DNA of the CDR3 is TGTGCCAGCAGTTACGGCTATAGCAATCAGCCCCAGCATTTT. The encoded protein is CASSYGYSNQPQHF.